This T cell receptor beta chain was profiled in a study of T cells in Graves' hyperthyroidism and ophthalmopathy. Source material for PBMCs was 10 ml fresh peripheral blood. This clonotype was recorded many times. Researchers took RNA transcripts and amplified the TCR beta CDR3 regions from them. Initially, a first-round RT-PCR of the TCR CDR3 employed the HTBI primer set. One entry per CDR3 protein results from TCRdb running MiXCR on the multiplex PCR reads. The repertoire consists of approximately 610,000 distinct CDR3 sequences, with about 14% occurring once and the leading ten covering about 3.9%. This CDR3 is 15 amino acids long. CDR1 and CDR2 (germline): SGDLS, YYNGEE. V lost 3 bases to trimming and J lost 4 bases; unmatched junction nucleotides: 4.

Sequenced: blood. The V and J genes are TRBV9 and TRBJ2-2; 9 nucleotides align to TRBD2. This TCR was sampled from a woman in her thirties or forties with Graves' ophthalmopathy. CDR3 in amino acids: CASSGVAGVTGELFF. In DNA, the CDR3 is TGTGCCAGCAGCGGAGTAGCGGGAGTCACCGGGGAGCTGTTTTTT. Using reference TRBV9 and TRBJ2-2 for the parts outside the CDR3, the full variable domain is DSGVTQTPKHLITATGQRVTLRCSPRSGDLSVYWYQQSLDQGLQFLIQYYNGEERAKGNILERFSAQQFPDLHSELNLSSLELGDSALYFCASSGVAGVTGELFFGEGSRLTVL.